Each of the 28 T cell receptor beta chains below was sequenced from the same sample in a study of cytomegalovirus exposure and HLA in healthy donors listed by TCRdb under 2017. Receptors were amplified or captured by the immunoSEQ multiplex PCR assay. The multiplex PCR relied on a mix of 60 forward primers for TCR Vbeta segments and 13 reverse primers for TCR Jbeta segments. The clones in this table, taken by TCRdb from immuneACCESS, are in-frame only. Not every clone is retained; where verified, under half of the shortfall comes from an unresolved V gene, and the cause of the rest is unknown. For this sample there are 120,000 or so clones; about 78% appear just once. The ten largest clones take up 8% to 8.5% of the sample. The specimen sequenced was PBMCs. The source is a woman in her thirties or forties in good health and CMV-seropositive.

V usage is TRBV2 and J usage is TRBJ1-1, with no clear D. The CDR3 is made up of 13 amino acids. The V and J ends lost 8 bases and 0 bases respectively, with 10 bases between them. From germline, CDR1 is SNHLY and CDR2 FYNNEI. CDR3 region: CASQAEVNTEAFF. In nucleotides, the CDR3 is TGTGCCAGCCAGGCGGAGGTGAACACTGAAGCTTTCTTT.

This clone was counted between two and nine times. The chain has TRBV9 and TRBJ1-6, with D maybe TRBD1 (5 bases). V dropped 4 bases and J dropped 10 bases, with 15 bases sitting between them. The CDR3 loop spans 14 amino acids. The germline gives CDR1 SGDLS, CDR2 YYNGEE. The CDR3: CASSLGGLASPLHF. The CDR3 DNA reads TGTGCCAGCAGCCTTGGGGGACTGGCCTCACCCCTCCACTTT.

This chain connects TRBV5-4 to TRBJ2-3; tentatively, D is TRBD2 (6 bases). The CDR3 sequence is 14 residues long. V gave up 2 bases and J gave up 2 bases, with 9 bases separating them. Per germline, CDR1 SGHNT and CDR2 YYREEE (reference sequence). The CDR3 bases are TGTGCCAGCAGCTTCGGGGGACCCACAGATACGCAGTATTTT. Amino acids: CASSFGGPTDTQYF.

The V call is TRBV9, the J call TRBJ2-3; D ambiguous. Deletions cut 0 bases from V and 6 bases from J, with 8 bases between. Looked up from germline, CDR1 is SGDLS and CDR2 is YYNGEE. CDR3 length: 13 amino acids. CDR3 sequence: CASSVGGEDTQYF. The CDR3 DNA sequence: TGTGCCAGCAGCGTAGGAGGCGAGGATACGCAGTATTTT.

The rearrangement uses TRBV5-1 and TRBJ1-2; 8 bases map to TRBD1. Germline V gene lookup returns CDR1 SGHRS and CDR2 YFSETQ. The CDR3 loop spans 14 amino acids. With V trimmed by 0 bases and J by 7 bases, 5 bases remained unmatched. CDR3 amino acids: CASSLVDRAFGYTF. CDR3 coding DNA: TGCGCCAGCAGCTTGGTGGACAGGGCGTTTGGCTACACCTTC.

Concerning this clone itself: Other DNA sequences in this specimen translate into the identical CDR3. The chain links TRBV9 to TRBJ1-1; D is uncertain. Germline V gives CDR1 SGDLS, CDR2 YYNGEE. The CDR3 is made up of 13 amino acids. Trimming took off 2 bases at V and 1 base at J, with 6 bases between the two ends. The CDR3 DNA is TGTGCCAGCAGCGTCGACTGGAACACTGAAGCTTTCTTT. Its protein is CASSVDWNTEAFF.

J is TRBJ2-2 and V is TRBV7-9; D is unclear. The germline CDR1 and CDR2 sequences are SEHNR and FQNEAQ (reference sequence). The CDR3 is 13 amino acids. Trimming left V 6 bases short and J 5 bases short, with 10 bases between. The CDR3, as DNA: TGTGCCAGCAGGGTACAGACAACCGGGGAGCTGTTTTTT. It codes for CASRVQTTGELFF.

The chain couples TRBV19 to TRBJ1-1; tentatively, D is TRBD1 (5 bases). V was shortened by 0 bases and J by 0 bases, with 11 bases between the two germline ends. This CDR3 has 16 amino acids. CDR1 LNHDA and CDR2 SQIVND come from the germline V gene (reference sequence). The CDR3 bases are TGTGCCAGTAGTATAGACGCCAGGGCCGTGAACACTGAAGCTTTCTTT. Encoded protein: CASSIDARAVNTEAFF.

Of note for this clone: A read error may produce the germline difference seen at one junction end. The V gene is TRBV7-2, the J gene TRBJ2-7, with 9 bases that match TRBD1. Germline CDR1 SGHTA, CDR2 FQGNSA. CDR3 size: 14 residues. CDR3 sequence: CAGSRGQGHYEQYF. As DNA, the CDR3 is TGTGCCGGCAGCCGGGGACAGGGTCACTACGAGCAGTACTTC. The full variable domain, completed using reference TRBV7-2 and TRBJ2-7, is GAGVSQSPSNKVTEKGKDVELRCDPISGHTALYWYRQSLGQGLEFLIYFQGNSAPDKSGLPSDRFSAERTGGSVSTLTIQRTQQEDSAVYLCAGSRGQGHYEQYFGPGTRLTVT.

This rearrangement joins TRBV4-1 to TRBJ2-1; 7 bases align to TRBD1. CDR3 length: 15 amino acids. Germline V gene lookup returns CDR1 MGHRA and CDR2 YSYEKL. The junction had 4 bases not matched to a gene; V was cut back by 0 bases and J by 5 bases. The CDR3 here is CASSQEGQRDNEQFF. The CDR3 DNA reads as TGCGCCAGCAGCCAAGAGGGACAGAGAGACAATGAGCAGTTCTTC.

J is TRBJ2-3 and V is TRBV7-9; D is perhaps TRBD2 (5 bases). The CDR3 extends over 14 amino acids. Germline V gene lookup returns CDR1 SEHNR and CDR2 FQNEAQ (reference sequence). Trimming removed 6 bases at V and 8 bases at J, with 18 bases between. The chain's CDR3 is CASRSDYTPFTQYF. The DNA of the CDR3 is TGTGCCAGCAGATCCGACTATACGCCGTTTACGCAGTATTTT. The whole variable domain, filled in from reference TRBV7-9 and TRBJ2-3, reads DTGVSQNPRHKITKRGQNVTFRCDPISEHNRLYWYRQTLGQGPEFLTYFQNEAQLEKSRLLSDRFSAERPKGSFSTLEIQRTEQGDSAMYLCASRSDYTPFTQYFGPGTRLTVL.

This clone came up a few times. The chain joins TRBV19 to TRBJ1-5; 7 bases line up with TRBD1. After removal of 3 bases from V and 5 bases from J, the junction contained 7 bases not matched to a gene. This CDR3 has 15 residues. Germline CDR1 LNHDA, CDR2 SQIVND (reference sequence). CDR3 residues: CASSMAAGGHQPQHF. CDR3 bases: TGTGCCAGTAGTATGGCGGCAGGGGGTCATCAGCCCCAGCATTTT.

The chain is built from TRBV7-9 and TRBJ2-7, with TRBD2 identical over 13 bases. After removal of 5 bases from V and 7 bases from J, the junction contained 5 bases not matched to a gene. Germline lookup yields CDR1 SEHNR and CDR2 FQNEAQ (reference sequence). The CDR3 runs to 14 residues. DNA of the CDR3: TGTGCCAGCAGCCGTTGGACTAGCGGGGGTGAGCAGTACTTC. Its translation: CASSRWTSGGEQYF.

The chain recombines TRBV5-1 with TRBJ2-5, with TRBD2 matching over 10 bases. Trimming removed 2 bases from V and 0 bases from J; junction bases left unmatched: 4. The length of the CDR3 is 16 residues. CDR1 and CDR2 from the germline V gene are SGHRS and YFSETQ. The CDR3 DNA follows: TGCGCCAGCAGCTTTACTAGCGGGGCAAACCAAGAGACCCAGTACTTC. Protein product: CASSFTSGANQETQYF.

V is TRBV9 and J is TRBJ1-4; 8 nucleotides match TRBD1. CDR3 length: 15 residues. The germline V gene encodes CDR1 SGDLS and CDR2 YYNGEE. V lost 4 bases, J lost 8 bases, and 10 bases stayed unmatched. CDR3 coding DNA: TGTGCCAGCAGCACTTCGACAGGGGATAGGGAAAAACTGTTTTTT. Protein sequence: CASSTSTGDREKLFF.

The gene calls are TRBV10-3 and TRBJ1-2, with D maybe TRBD1 (6 bases). Deletions cut 0 bases from V and 3 bases from J, with 14 bases between. CDR3 length equals 16 residues. CDR1 and CDR2 from the germline V gene are ENHRY and SYGVKD. The CDR3 region is CAISESVGGLDYGYTF. In DNA, the CDR3 is TGTGCCATCAGTGAGTCGGTGGGGGGGCTCGACTATGGCTACACCTTC.

The V gene is TRBV29-1, the J gene TRBJ2-3, with a possible D match to TRBD1 (7 bases). Between the trimmed V and J ends, which lost 5 bases and 0 bases, there was a span of 12 bases. The CDR3 has 14 amino acids. Germline-derived CDR1 and CDR2 are SQVTM and ANQGSEA. The CDR3 nucleotides read TGCAGCGTTAAGGAGGGGGCGAGCACAGATACGCAGTATTTT. It specifies CSVKEGASTDTQYF.

V gene TRBV15 combines with J gene TRBJ1-6; D uncertain. V gave up 6 bases and J gave up 10 bases, with 16 bases separating them. The CDR3 extends over 14 amino acids. From germline, CDR1 is LNHNV and CDR2 YYDKDF (reference sequence). The CDR3 nucleotides are TGTGCCACCAGTTCAGAGGCCGGGGTATCACCCCTCCACTTT. It translates to CATSSEAGVSPLHF.

The chain has TRBV4-3 and TRBJ2-1, with 11 bases lining up with TRBD2. Germline CDR1 is LGHNA and CDR2 is YSLEER. With V trimmed by 3 bases and J by 0 bases, 13 bases remained unmatched. This CDR3 spans 20 amino acids. The CDR3 protein is CASSQLGFSSGGTSYNEQFF. Here the CDR3 DNA reads TGCGCCAGCAGCCAGCTCGGGTTTTCTAGCGGGGGGACCTCCTACAATGAGCAGTTCTTC.

V usage is TRBV9 and J usage is TRBJ2-7, with TRBD1 as a possible D gene (5 bases). The CDR3 is 14 amino acids. Germline-derived CDR1 and CDR2 are SGDLS and YYNGEE. V lost 0 bases and J 5 bases, leaving 12 bases between the germline ends. CDR3 sequence (DNA): TGTGCCAGCAGCGTAGCAGGGAACTACAACGAGCAGTACTTC. It encodes CASSVAGNYNEQYF.

This clone was detected a few times. The genes are TRBV7-8 and TRBJ1-2, with 9 bases aligning to TRBD1. Per germline, CDR1 SGHVS and CDR2 FQNEAQ. This CDR3 is built from 13 residues. The trim removed 7 bases at V and 8 bases at J, leaving 8 bases unmatched. The DNA of the CDR3 is TGTGCCAGCACCGAACAGGGGGCGGAGGGCTACACCTTC. Protein product: CASTEQGAEGYTF.

This chain connects TRBV4-3 to TRBJ1-4; a possible D gene is TRBD1 (5 bases). Trimming left V 3 bases short and J 6 bases short, with 17 bases between. Germline CDR1 is LGHNA and CDR2 is YSLEER. This CDR3 is 16 amino acids long. In nucleotides, the CDR3 is TGCGCCAGCAGCCACCCTCAGGCCGGGGGTGATGAAAAACTGTTTTTT. It encodes CASSHPQAGGDEKLFF.

This clone was counted between two and nine times. The J gene is TRBJ2-1, the V gene TRBV5-1; the match to TRBD1 covers 7 bases. The germline V gene encodes CDR1 SGHRS and CDR2 YFSETQ. Germline trimming cut 0 bases from V and 4 bases from J; bases unmatched to any gene: 4. This CDR3 comprises 15 residues. The CDR3 nucleotides are TGCGCCAGCAGCTTGGGAGGGGGCGCTTACAATGAGCAGTTCTTC. It is translated as CASSLGGGAYNEQFF.

J is TRBJ1-3 and V is TRBV4-2; no reliable D call. The ends were cut back, 4 bases at V and 2 bases at J, with 21 bases in the middle. CDR1 LGHNA and CDR2 YNFKEQ come from the germline V gene. The CDR3 spans 18 residues. The CDR3: CASSPPPGRLGAGNTIYF. The DNA of the CDR3 is TGTGCCAGCAGCCCACCCCCGGGCCGCCTCGGGGCTGGAAACACCATATATTTT.

CDR3 nucleotide sequence: TGCGCCAGCACCGAAACTCGGGGGAACACTGAAGCTTTCTTT. It yields the protein CASTETRGNTEAFF. The chain links TRBV5-1 to TRBJ1-1; no firm D call. Trimming removed 6 bases from V and 1 base from J, with 13 bases in between. CDR1 and CDR2 (germline): SGHRS, YFSETQ. The CDR3 is made up of 14 amino acids.

V usage is TRBV7-7 and J usage is TRBJ2-2, with D possibly being TRBD1 (7 bases). Germline loops: CDR1 SSHAT, CDR2 FNYEAQ (reference sequence). The CDR3 has 15 amino acids. The ends were cut back, 5 bases at V and 5 bases at J, with 15 bases in the middle. The CDR3 sequence: CASSRGTDLTGELFF. CDR3 nucleotides: TGTGCCAGCAGCCGGGGGACAGACCTAACCGGGGAGCTGTTTTTT.

V and J are TRBV5-4 and TRBJ2-7, with 10 bases aligning to TRBD1. The CDR3 has 14 amino acids. In germline, CDR1 is SGHNT, CDR2 YYREEE (reference sequence). J lost 4 bases, V lost 4 bases, and 5 bases had no gene match. CDR3: CASSPDRGRYEQYF. CDR3 DNA: TGTGCCAGCAGCCCCGACAGGGGGCGTTACGAGCAGTACTTC.

This clone was observed a handful of times. The chain is built from TRBV6-6 and TRBJ2-7, with 8 bases fitting TRBD1. Germline CDR1 reads MNHNY; CDR2 reads SVGAGI (reference sequence). The CDR3 sequence is 15 residues long. J was trimmed by 2 bases and V by 5 bases; bases with no gene match: 8. This CDR3 is CASSTRTGLAYEQYF. The DNA of the CDR3 is TGTGCCAGCAGTACCCGGACAGGGTTGGCCTACGAGCAGTACTTC.